Below, 30 T cell receptor beta chains from the same sample are listed, as sequenced in a study of blood T cell repertoires in COVID-19. Only in-frame clones appear in the TCRdb table, and some are missing; sequencing was by immunoSEQ multiplex PCR. Of 150,000 to 200,000 clones detected, roughly 77% appear once; the ten largest clones hold approximately 10%. Material for sequencing was peripheral blood. The receptors come from a human donor in a cohort sampled during active COVID-19.

A note on this clone: At one end the junction does not follow the germline gene, possibly because of a read error. This chain uses TRBV6-2 or TRBV6-3 with TRBJ2-1; 9 nucleotides align to TRBD2. This CDR3 is built from 14 residues. Germline V lookup: CDR1 MNHEY, CDR2 SVGEGT. Here the CDR3 DNA reads TGTGCCAGCAGTTACGATAGCGGGGGCCGCTTTAGGGTCTTC. This translates into CASSYDSGGRFRVF.

The chain joins TRBV9 to TRBJ2-7; D is uncertain. Germline lookup yields CDR1 SGDLS and CDR2 YYNGEE. This CDR3 has 14 amino acids. V was trimmed by 0 bases and J by 6 bases, leaving 13 bases between them. As DNA, the CDR3 is TGTGCCAGCAGCGTAGGTCGGGTCCCCGCCGAGCAGTACTTC. Translated: CASSVGRVPAEQYF.

The rearrangement joins TRBV19 to TRBJ1-1; no definite D call. Trimming stripped 4 bases from V and 4 bases from J, with 10 bases between. In germline, CDR1 is LNHDA, CDR2 SQIVND (reference sequence). The CDR3 extends over 13 amino acids. The CDR3 region has the DNA TGTGCCAGTAGTAAACAGTTTGCCACTGAAGCTTTCTTT. Amino acid sequence: CASSKQFATEAFF.

The rearrangement links TRBV5-8 to TRBJ2-5, with 7 bases identical to TRBD1. Germline lookup yields CDR1 SGHTS and CDR2 YDEGEE. J was trimmed by 2 bases and V by 0 bases; bases with no gene match: 13. The CDR3 has 18 residues. In DNA form, the CDR3 reads TGTGCCAGCAGCTTGGCCCTACTGGCAGGGGGACCTCAAGAGACCCAGTACTTC. Amino acid sequence: CASSLALLAGGPQETQYF.

This chain uses TRBV25-1 with TRBJ2-7; no firm D call. The CDR3 is made up of 12 amino acids. Trimming cost V 8 bases and J 0 bases, with 8 bases left between them. Germline lookup yields CDR1 MGHDK and CDR2 SYGVNS. CDR3 nucleotides: TGTGCCAGCGCTGGTAGCTCCTACGAGCAGTACTTC. Protein product: CASAGSSYEQYF.

The chain has TRBV4-3 and TRBJ1-2; the match to TRBD1 covers 9 bases. The CDR3 length is 15 residues. V dropped 5 bases and J dropped 3; count of bases not matched to a gene: 7. Germline V gives CDR1 LGHNA, CDR2 YSLEER. The CDR3 nucleotides read TGCGCCAGCAGCTTCGGACAGGGGTGGGACTATGGCTACACCTTC. Translation: CASSFGQGWDYGYTF.

V is TRBV6-2 or TRBV6-3 and J is TRBJ1-4; 7 nucleotides align to TRBD1. V trimming: 6 bases; J trimming: 8 bases; junction bases outside the gene matches: 21. The germline gives CDR1 MNHEY, CDR2 SVGEGT. The CDR3 covers 18 residues. This chain's CDR3 is CASSLFPTRQGFGEKLFF. CDR3 sequence (DNA): TGTGCCAGCAGCCTCTTCCCCACGCGACAGGGATTTGGAGAAAAACTGTTTTTT.

This chain uses TRBV4-3 with TRBJ2-5; the D gene is possibly TRBD2 (7 bases). Trimming removed 4 bases at V and 5 bases at J, with 20 bases between. This CDR3 spans 16 amino acids. CDR1 is LGHNA and CDR2 is YSLEER in the germline V gene. The CDR3 is CASSPYEGGRLETQYF. DNA for the CDR3: TGCGCCAGCAGCCCCTATGAGGGGGGGCGTCTTGAGACCCAGTACTTC.

The chain has TRBV5-6 and TRBJ2-1, with D perhaps matching TRBD1 (6 bases). This CDR3 has 15 residues. The ends were cut back, 3 bases at V and 0 bases at J, with 10 bases in the middle. The V gene's germline CDR1 is SGHDT and CDR2 YYEEEE. Here the CDR3 DNA reads TGTGCCAGCAGCTCGGACAGTAACTCCTACAATGAGCAGTTCTTC. As protein: CASSSDSNSYNEQFF.

The chain recombines TRBV5-4 with TRBJ1-2, with D maybe TRBD1 (6 bases). Per the germline V gene, CDR1 is SGHNT and CDR2 is YYREEE (reference sequence). Trimming stripped 4 bases from V and 6 bases from J, with 7 bases between. The CDR3 has 11 residues. The CDR3 coding sequence is TGTGCCAGCAGCCGACAGGATGGCTACACCTTC. This encodes CASSRQDGYTF.

This sequence joins TRBV7-9 and TRBJ2-3; D ambiguous. This CDR3 has 13 residues. Trimming took 2 bases from V and 2 from J, leaving 5 bases between them. Germline loops: CDR1 SEHNR, CDR2 FQNEAQ (reference sequence). The CDR3 region is CASSLSYTDTQYF. CDR3 nucleotide sequence: TGTGCCAGCAGCTTATCGTACACAGATACGCAGTATTTT.

This clone was seen only a few times. The gene calls are TRBV5-1 and TRBJ1-4; D is possibly TRBD1 (5 bases). Germline CDR1 and CDR2: SGHRS and YFSETQ. The CDR3 has 15 residues. Trimming pared 0 bases from V and 5 bases from J, leaving 11 bases between. The CDR3 sequence is CASSLGQGGNEKLFF. The CDR3 DNA follows: TGCGCCAGCAGCTTGGGGCAGGGAGGAAATGAAAAACTGTTTTTT.

Only one count was recorded for this clone. The genes are TRBV5-1 and TRBJ2-2; a possible D gene is TRBD1 (6 bases). The germline V and J ends were trimmed by 0 bases and 8 bases, with 14 bases remaining between them. There are 15 residues in the CDR3. The V gene's germline CDR1 is SGHRS and CDR2 YFSETQ. The CDR3 loop is CASSLDLGQSGELFF. The CDR3 DNA reads TGCGCCAGCAGCTTGGATCTAGGACAGTCAGGGGAGCTGTTTTTT.

Only one count was recorded for this clone. The V call is TRBV6-5, the J call TRBJ1-1; the D gene is possibly TRBD1 (5 bases). Germline loops: CDR1 MNHEY, CDR2 SVGAGI. This CDR3 comprises 11 residues. Deletions cut 6 bases from V and 8 bases from J, with 10 bases between. CDR3 in amino acids: CASRRRQEAFF. CDR3 bases: TGTGCCAGCAGGCGAAGACAGGAAGCTTTCTTT.

Here the CDR3 DNA reads TGTGCCAGCAGTGACCCTGGAGGGCCCCAGCATTTT. This gives the protein CASSDPGGPQHF. J is TRBJ1-5 and V is TRBV6-1, with D hard to call. Trimming took 3 bases from V and 9 from J, leaving 9 bases between them. Germline loops: CDR1 MNHNS, CDR2 SASEGT. The CDR3 contains 12 residues.

V is TRBV15 and J is TRBJ2-5; tentative D call: TRBD2 (6 bases). Trimming removed 8 bases from V and 4 bases from J, with 26 bases in between. The CDR3 length is 17 residues. Germline V gene lookup returns CDR1 LNHNV and CDR2 YYDKDF (reference sequence). The CDR3 protein is CATAPGSHGAAGETQYF. CDR3 DNA: TGTGCCACCGCCCCCGGGAGTCACGGCGCAGCGGGAGAGACCCAGTACTTC.

Only one count was recorded for this clone. The rearrangement links TRBV6-4 to TRBJ2-1; 7 nucleotides line up with TRBD2. Germline assignment: CDR1 MRHNA and CDR2 SNTAGT. J was trimmed by 2 bases and V by 1 base; bases with no gene match: 5. The CDR3 loop spans 16 amino acids. The CDR3 DNA reads TGTGCCAGCAGTGACTGGGGAGGGTCCCCCTACAATGAGCAGTTCTTC. This translates into CASSDWGGSPYNEQFF.

This clone was seen a single time. The chain recombines TRBV18 with TRBJ1-1; D is possibly TRBD1 (6 bases). This CDR3 region has 14 residues. Trimming cost V 8 bases and J 5 bases, with 18 bases left between them. Germline loops: CDR1 KGHSH, CDR2 LQKENI. The CDR3 nucleotides read TGTGCCAGCGCCCCGGCGGGGGGCAGAACTGAAGCTTTCTTT. This translates into CASAPAGGRTEAFF.

The chain links TRBV4-1 to TRBJ1-2; the D gene is possibly TRBD1 (6 bases). The ends were cut back, 4 bases at V and 4 bases at J, with 19 bases in the middle. This CDR3 region has 16 residues. Germline V gene data show CDR1 as MGHRA and CDR2 as YSYEKL. The CDR3 coding sequence is TGCGCCAGCAGCCGCGAGGGGGAAACTATACTCTATGGCTACACCTTC. As protein: CASSREGETILYGYTF.

The genes are TRBV2 and TRBJ2-1; D unclear. Trimming took 3 bases from V and 0 from J, leaving 9 bases between them. There are 15 residues in the CDR3. Germline values: CDR1 SNHLY, CDR2 FYNNEI. Here the CDR3 reads CASSDLESSYNEQFF. The CDR3 DNA reads as TGTGCCAGCAGTGATTTGGAGAGCTCCTACAATGAGCAGTTCTTC.

The genes are TRBV11-3 and TRBJ1-1; D may be TRBD1 (6 bases). V was trimmed by 0 bases and J by 7 bases, leaving 9 bases between them. CDR3 size: 13 residues. Germline V lookup: CDR1 SGHNT, CDR2 YENEEA. In DNA, the CDR3 is TGTGCCAGCAGCTTAGACGGGACAAGTGAAGCTTTCTTT. Amino acid sequence: CASSLDGTSEAFF.

The rearrangement joins TRBV5-4 to TRBJ2-1, with 7 bases aligning to TRBD2. Germline CDR1 is SGHNT and CDR2 is YYREEE (reference sequence). The CDR3 has 17 residues. Trimming at V came to 2 bases and at J to 5 bases, leaving 13 bases not matched to a gene. CDR3 DNA sequence: TGTGCCAGCAGCTTAGAAAGATGGAGGGAGGGCAACAATGAGCAGTTCTTC. This translates into CASSLERWREGNNEQFF.

CDR3 DNA sequence: TGTGCCATCAGTGAGTCGTCCGGGAAAGAGACCCAGTACTTC. This codes for CAISESSGKETQYF. The chain uses TRBV10-3 and TRBJ2-5, with D possibly TRBD2 on 5 matching bases. The germline gives CDR1 ENHRY, CDR2 SYGVKD. Trimming shortened V by 0 bases and J by 3 bases, and 8 bases separated the two germline ends. This CDR3 is 14 amino acids long.

This clone has a single count. The V call is TRBV11-2, the J call TRBJ1-2, with D possibly TRBD1 on 6 matching bases. The CDR3 is made up of 15 amino acids. Germline loops: CDR1 SGHAT, CDR2 FQNNGV. The V end lost 5 bases, the J end lost 0 bases, and 13 bases lay between the germline ends. The CDR3 nucleotides read TGTGCCAGCAGCGCACAGGGACGGTCTAACTATGGCTACACCTTC. Translated, it gives CASSAQGRSNYGYTF.

The genes are TRBV5-4 and TRBJ2-7; a possible D gene is TRBD2 (6 bases). The CDR3 length is 14 residues. V was trimmed by 2 bases and J by 0 bases, leaving 9 bases between them. The germline V gene has CDR1 SGHNT and CDR2 YYREEE (reference sequence). The CDR3 DNA is TGTGCCAGCAGCTTTGGCGGGGTCTCCTACGAGCAGTACTTC. Amino acids: CASSFGGVSYEQYF.

The chain uses TRBV5-4 and TRBJ1-1, with D maybe TRBD1 (5 bases). Germline V gene sequence: CDR1 SGHNT, CDR2 YYREEE (reference sequence). Trimming cost V 0 bases and J 4 bases, with 10 bases left between them. The length of the CDR3 is 14 residues. The CDR3, as DNA: TGTGCCAGCAGCTTGGCCGGGGGGGGCACTGAAGCTTTCTTT. Protein product: CASSLAGGGTEAFF.

The CDR3 here is CASSSEASGNTEAFF. CDR3 DNA sequence: TGTGCCAGCAGTTCCGAGGCATCGGGGAACACTGAAGCTTTCTTT. This chain connects TRBV28 to TRBJ1-1; D is unresolved. The CDR3 is made up of 15 amino acids. The V gene's germline CDR1 is MDHEN and CDR2 SYDVKM. Trimming cost V 4 bases and J 1 base, with 13 bases left between them. Full variable domain (missing parts from reference TRBV28 and TRBJ1-1): DVKVTQSSRYLVKRTGEKVFLECVQDMDHENMFWYRQDPGLGLRLIYFSYDVKMKEKGDIPEGYSVSREKKERFSLILESASTNQTSMYLCASSSEASGNTEAFFGQGTRLTVV.

This clone turned up a few times. Here the CDR3 reads CAGLYEQYF. In DNA, the CDR3 is TGTGCCGGGCTCTACGAGCAGTACTTC. V gene TRBV6-6 combines with J gene TRBJ2-7; D call uncertain. The V and J ends lost 11 bases and 3 bases respectively, with 5 bases between them. The CDR3 loop spans 9 amino acids. The germline V gene has CDR1 MNHNY and CDR2 SVGAGI (reference sequence).

This chain links TRBV5-1 with TRBJ1-2, with a weak D call TRBD1 (5 bases). Trimming removed 6 bases from V and 5 bases from J, with 14 bases in between. The V gene's germline CDR1 is SGHRS and CDR2 YFSETQ. This CDR3 has 13 residues. In nucleotides, the CDR3 is TGCGCCAGCAACAACCCGGGGGATTATGGCTACACCTTC. Protein product: CASNNPGDYGYTF.

The chain combines TRBV12-2 with TRBJ2-1; TRBD2, as called in the table, went unchecked against the DNA. TRBV12-2 is noted as a pseudogene. The CDR3 sequence is 16 residues long. CDR3 sequence: CASRTRTSGSYNEQFF. CDR3 bases: TGTGCAAGTCGCACGCGGACTAGCGGGTCGTACAATGAGCAGTTCTTC.